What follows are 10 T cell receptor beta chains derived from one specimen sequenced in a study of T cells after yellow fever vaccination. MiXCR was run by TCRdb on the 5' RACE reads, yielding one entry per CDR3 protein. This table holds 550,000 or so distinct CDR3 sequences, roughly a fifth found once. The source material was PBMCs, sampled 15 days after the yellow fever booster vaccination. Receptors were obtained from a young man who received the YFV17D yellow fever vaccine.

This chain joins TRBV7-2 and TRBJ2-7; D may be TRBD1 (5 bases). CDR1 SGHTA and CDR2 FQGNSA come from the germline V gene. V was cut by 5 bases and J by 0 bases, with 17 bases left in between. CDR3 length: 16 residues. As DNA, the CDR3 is TGTGCCAGCAGCCCGCAGGGTGGTTGGAGCTCCTACGAGCAGTACTTC. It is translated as CASSPQGGWSSYEQYF.

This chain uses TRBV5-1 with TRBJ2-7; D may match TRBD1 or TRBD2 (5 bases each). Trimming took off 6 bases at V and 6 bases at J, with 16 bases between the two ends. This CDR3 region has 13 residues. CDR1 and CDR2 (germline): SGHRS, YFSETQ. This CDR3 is CASNYGTGSEQYF. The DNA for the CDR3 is TGCGCCAGCAATTACGGGACCGGTAGCGAGCAGTACTTC.

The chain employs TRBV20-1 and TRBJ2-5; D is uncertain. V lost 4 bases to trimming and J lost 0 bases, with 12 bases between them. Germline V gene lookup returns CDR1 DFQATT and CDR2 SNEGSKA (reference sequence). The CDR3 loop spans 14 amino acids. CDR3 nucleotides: TGCAGTGCTAAGCTGTTGGGCAACCAAGAGACCCAGTACTTC. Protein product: CSAKLLGNQETQYF.

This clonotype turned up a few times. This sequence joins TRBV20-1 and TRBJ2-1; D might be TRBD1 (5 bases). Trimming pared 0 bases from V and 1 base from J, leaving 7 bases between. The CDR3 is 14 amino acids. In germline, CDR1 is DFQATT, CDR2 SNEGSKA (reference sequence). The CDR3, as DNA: TGCAGTGCTAGAGAAGGGGCGTCCTACAATGAGCAGTTCTTC. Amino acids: CSAREGASYNEQFF.

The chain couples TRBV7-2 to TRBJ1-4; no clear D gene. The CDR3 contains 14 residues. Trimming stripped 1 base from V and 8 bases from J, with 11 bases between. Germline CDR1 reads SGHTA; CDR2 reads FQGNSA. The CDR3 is CASSLVGSGEKLFF. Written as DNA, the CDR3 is TGTGCCAGCAGCTTAGTGGGCTCGGGGGAAAAACTGTTTTTT.

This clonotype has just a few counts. CDR3 amino acids: CASSPGQGREQYF. The CDR3, as DNA: TGCGCCAGCAGCCCTGGACAGGGTCGCGAGCAGTACTTC. The chain has TRBV5-1 and TRBJ2-7; 8 bases line up with TRBD1. CDR3 length: 13 amino acids. Trimming took 4 bases from V and 6 from J; bases not matched to a gene: 6. CDR1 SGHRS and CDR2 YFSETQ come from the germline V gene. Complete variable domain (other parts from reference TRBV5-1 and TRBJ2-7): KAGVTQTPRYLIKTRGQQVTLSCSPISGHRSVSWYQQTPGQGLQFLFEYFSETQRNKGNFPGRFSGRQFSNSRSEMNVSTLELGDSALYLCASSPGQGREQYFGPGTRLTVT.

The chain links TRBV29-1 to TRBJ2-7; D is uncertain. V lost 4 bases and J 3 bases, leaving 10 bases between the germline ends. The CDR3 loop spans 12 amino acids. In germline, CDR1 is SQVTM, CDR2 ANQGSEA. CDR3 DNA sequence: TGCAGCGTTGTGGCAGAACACTACGAGCAGTACTTC. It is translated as CSVVAEHYEQYF.

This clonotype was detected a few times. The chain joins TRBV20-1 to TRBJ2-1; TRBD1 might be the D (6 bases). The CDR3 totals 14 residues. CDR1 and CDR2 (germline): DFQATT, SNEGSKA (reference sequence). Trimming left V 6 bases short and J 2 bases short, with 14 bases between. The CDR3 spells CSANPQGPYNEQFF. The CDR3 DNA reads TGCAGTGCCAACCCTCAGGGGCCCTACAATGAGCAGTTCTTC.

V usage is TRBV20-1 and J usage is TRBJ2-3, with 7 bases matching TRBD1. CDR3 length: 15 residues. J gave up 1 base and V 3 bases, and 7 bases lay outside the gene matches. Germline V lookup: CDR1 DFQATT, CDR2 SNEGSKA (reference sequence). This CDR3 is CSASTTGAGTDTQYF. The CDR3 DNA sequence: TGCAGTGCTAGTACTACAGGGGCCGGCACAGATACGCAGTATTTT.

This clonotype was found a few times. This CDR3 reads CASSYQLSGRALEQFF. Written as DNA, the CDR3 is TGTGCCAGCAGTTACCAACTTAGCGGGAGGGCCCTTGAGCAGTTCTTC. The V call is TRBV6-2 or TRBV6-3, the J call TRBJ2-1, with 11 bases matching TRBD2. Germline loops: CDR1 MNHEY, CDR2 SVGEGT. This CDR3 contains 16 residues. V lost 2 bases to trimming and J lost 9 bases; unmatched junction nucleotides: 9.